The 29 T cell receptor beta chains in this list originate from one sample, sequenced in a study of blood T cell repertoires in COVID-19. Method: immunoSEQ multiplex PCR; TCRdb's copy keeps in-frame clones and lacks some. This table has about 480,000 clones, approximately 88% appearing once. The material sequenced was PBMCs or T cells enriched from blood (not recorded which). Receptors were obtained from a woman in her thirties or forties who had recovered from COVID-19.

This chain links TRBV5-6 with TRBJ1-2, with D unresolved. Trimming shortened V by 2 bases and J by 4 bases, and 12 bases separated the two germline ends. CDR3 length equals 14 residues. Germline assignment: CDR1 SGHDT and CDR2 YYEEEE. Here the CDR3 reads CASSFSAELYGYTF. As DNA, the CDR3 is TGTGCCAGCAGCTTTTCCGCGGAACTCTATGGCTACACCTTC.

V usage is TRBV29-1 and J usage is TRBJ1-4; possibly TRBD1 for D (6 bases). The CDR3 spans 12 residues. Trimming shortened V by 7 bases and J by 5 bases, and 11 bases separated the two germline ends. The germline CDR1 and CDR2 sequences are SQVTM and ANQGSEA. Here the CDR3 reads CSGHGQNEKLFF. In nucleotides, the CDR3 is TGCAGCGGTCATGGACAGAATGAAAAACTGTTTTTT. The full variable domain, with the rest looked up from reference TRBV29-1 and TRBJ1-4, is SAVISQKPSRDICQRGTSLTIQCQVDSQVTMMFWYRQQPGQSLTLIATANQGSEATYESGFVIDKFPISRPNLTFSTLTVSNMSPEDSSIYLCSGHGQNEKLFFGSGTQLSVL.

The chain combines TRBV9 with TRBJ1-4; TRBD1 agrees at 8 bases. Germline V gene lookup returns CDR1 SGDLS and CDR2 YYNGEE. With 3 bases clipped from V and 8 bases from J, the junction kept 9 bases outside the gene matches. The CDR3 has 15 residues. This chain's CDR3 is CASSATRGPGEKLFF. In DNA, the CDR3 is TGTGCCAGCAGCGCCACCAGGGGGCCAGGAGAAAAACTGTTTTTT.

V gene TRBV9 combines with J gene TRBJ2-7, with 8 bases lining up with TRBD1. From germline, CDR1 is SGDLS and CDR2 YYNGEE. Trimming cost V 0 bases and J 3 bases; bases outside gene matches: 5. This CDR3 region has 15 residues. The CDR3 nucleotides read TGTGCCAGCAGCGTAGCAGGGGGCGTCAACTACGAGCAGTACTTC. It specifies CASSVAGGVNYEQYF.

J is TRBJ1-1 and V is TRBV11-2; 7 bases match TRBD1. CDR3 size: 14 residues. V shed 1 base and J 8 bases; nucleotides not matched to a gene: 7. Germline-derived CDR1 and CDR2 are SGHAT and FQNNGV. For the CDR3, the DNA is TGTGCCAGCAGCTTAGTTGGACAGGCATCAGAAGCTTTCTTT. It is translated as CASSLVGQASEAFF.

This clone was seen more than once but under ten times. CDR3 residues: CASSLAGGGLGELFF. CDR3 bases: TGTGCCAGCAGCTTAGCAGGAGGAGGTTTAGGGGAGCTGTTTTTT. The V gene is TRBV7-7, the J gene TRBJ2-2, with a weak D call TRBD2 (5 bases). CDR1 and CDR2 from the germline V gene are SSHAT and FNYEAQ (reference sequence). The CDR3 is 15 residues long. V lost 0 bases and J lost 8, with 13 bases in between.

The rearrangement uses TRBV7-2 and TRBJ1-2; D not certain. CDR1 is SGHTA, CDR2 FQGNSA, per germline. V was shortened by 2 bases and J by 5 bases, with 12 bases between the two germline ends. This CDR3 contains 14 residues. DNA of the CDR3: TGTGCCAGCAGCTTACACGAGTCGTTTTATGGCTACACCTTC. Protein product: CASSLHESFYGYTF. Full variable domain (outside the CDR3, taken from reference TRBV7-2 and TRBJ1-2): GAGVSQSPSNKVTEKGKDVELRCDPISGHTALYWYRQSLGQGLEFLIYFQGNSAPDKSGLPSDRFSAERTGGSVSTLTIQRTQQEDSAVYLCASSLHESFYGYTFGSGTRLTVV.

The rearrangement uses TRBV7-2 and TRBJ2-7; the D gene is possibly TRBD1 (5 bases). The CDR3 contains 15 residues. The ends were cut back, 3 bases at V and 0 bases at J, with 12 bases in the middle. The germline V gene has CDR1 SGHTA and CDR2 FQGNSA. CDR3 protein: CASSFDSTSSYEQYF. Written as DNA, the CDR3 is TGTGCCAGCAGCTTCGACAGTACAAGCTCCTACGAGCAGTACTTC.

CDR3 sequence (DNA): TGCGCCAGCAGCCAAGTTTGGACAGGAGGAACTGAAGCTTTCTTT. It codes for CASSQVWTGGTEAFF. The gene calls are TRBV4-1 and TRBJ1-1, with 7 nucleotides matching TRBD1. The CDR3 covers 15 residues. The junction had 7 bases not matched to a gene; V was cut back by 1 base and J by 5 bases. Germline lookup yields CDR1 MGHRA and CDR2 YSYEKL.

The CDR3 reads CASSQETSLSYNEQFF. In DNA form, the CDR3 reads TGTGCCAGCAGCCAAGAAACTAGTTTGTCCTACAATGAGCAGTTCTTC. The J gene is TRBJ2-1, the V gene TRBV4-2, with D tentatively TRBD2 (5 bases). Germline loops: CDR1 LGHNA, CDR2 YNFKEQ. The CDR3 is 16 amino acids. V was shortened by 0 bases and J by 1 base, with 10 bases between the two germline ends.

The V and J genes are TRBV19 and TRBJ1-6; 8 nucleotides align to TRBD1. The CDR3 is made up of 17 amino acids. V gave up 2 bases and J gave up 6 bases; unmatched junction bases: 9. The germline CDR1 and CDR2 sequences are LNHDA and SQIVND (reference sequence). The CDR3 nucleotides read TGTGCCAGTAGTATATCCTTGACAGGGGCGCCTAATTCACCCCTCCACTTT. Its translation is CASSISLTGAPNSPLHF.

J is TRBJ1-1 and V is TRBV5-5; 9 bases match TRBD1. Trimming took 5 bases from V and 6 from J; bases not matched to a gene: 11. CDR1 is SGHKS and CDR2 is YYEKEE in the germline V gene (reference sequence). The CDR3 runs to 15 residues. The CDR3 sequence: CASSSTLDRGSEAFF. CDR3 nucleotides: TGTGCCAGCAGTTCCACCCTTGACAGGGGGTCTGAAGCTTTCTTT.

The J gene is TRBJ2-7, the V gene TRBV5-1; a possible D gene is TRBD1 (5 bases). The V gene's germline CDR1 is SGHRS and CDR2 YFSETQ. The CDR3 loop spans 14 amino acids. Trimming took 1 base from V and 5 from J, leaving 13 bases between them. DNA of the CDR3: TGCGCCAGCAGCTTGTTAGGTCAGGGAAACGAGCAGTACTTC. It yields the protein CASSLLGQGNEQYF.

The gene calls are TRBV9 and TRBJ2-3; D uncertain. Trimming shortened V by 0 bases and J by 2 bases, and 10 bases separated the two germline ends. Per the germline V gene, CDR1 is SGDLS and CDR2 is YYNGEE. The CDR3 loop spans 15 amino acids. The chain's CDR3 is CASSVVAEFTDTQYF. The CDR3 nucleotides are TGTGCCAGCAGCGTAGTGGCCGAATTCACAGATACGCAGTATTTT.

V usage is TRBV5-1 and J usage is TRBJ2-2; tentative D call: TRBD1 (6 bases). Trimming stripped 5 bases from V and 8 bases from J, with 13 bases between. The germline gives CDR1 SGHRS, CDR2 YFSETQ. This CDR3 region has 13 residues. In nucleotides, the CDR3 is TGCGCCAGCAGGCGGACAGTGACGGGGGAGCTGTTTTTT. As protein: CASRRTVTGELFF.

V and J are TRBV9 and TRBJ1-1; 9 bases agree with TRBD1. The J segment lost 4 bases and the V segment lost 4 bases, leaving 5 bases of the junction unmatched. The CDR3 length is 14 residues. Germline V gives CDR1 SGDLS, CDR2 YYNGEE. The CDR3 coding sequence is TGTGCCAGCAGCCGGGACAGGGATCGCACTGAAGCTTTCTTT. This encodes CASSRDRDRTEAFF.

This clone was seen a single time. J is TRBJ1-1 and V is TRBV7-2, with D maybe TRBD1 (6 bases). Per the germline V gene, CDR1 is SGHTA and CDR2 is FQGNSA. The CDR3 consists of 15 residues. With 4 bases removed from V and 4 bases from J, the gap between germline ends came to 16 bases. The CDR3 region is CASSSRGRGSTEAFF. The CDR3 bases are TGTGCCAGCAGCTCCAGGGGAAGAGGGTCCACTGAAGCTTTCTTT.

The chain recombines TRBV7-2 with TRBJ2-1; 12 nucleotides agree with TRBD2. The germline V gene encodes CDR1 SGHTA and CDR2 FQGNSA. V was pared by 4 bases and J by 9 bases, with 7 bases of the junction left unmatched. The CDR3 sequence is 15 residues long. CDR3 residues: CASSYRTSGTLEQFF. CDR3 DNA sequence: TGTGCCAGCAGCTACCGGACTAGCGGGACCCTTGAGCAGTTCTTC.

The V call is TRBV25-1, the J call TRBJ1-6; 7 bases fit TRBD1. CDR1 MGHDK and CDR2 SYGVNS come from the germline V gene. This CDR3 comprises 16 residues. V lost 4 bases to trimming and J lost 6 bases; unmatched junction nucleotides: 9. The CDR3 spells CASSVGQLDPNSPLHF. In nucleotides, the CDR3 is TGTGCCAGCAGTGTGGGACAGCTCGACCCTAATTCACCCCTCCACTTT. The whole variable domain, remainder taken from reference TRBV25-1 and TRBJ1-6, is EADIYQTPRYLVIGTGKKITLECSQTMGHDKMYWYQQDPGMELHLIHYSYGVNSTEKGDLSSESTVSRIRTEHFPLTLESARPSHTSQYLCASSVGQLDPNSPLHFGNGTRLTVT.

The chain is built from TRBV12-3 or TRBV12-4 and TRBJ2-5, with no clear D. Trimming removed 8 bases at V and 5 bases at J, with 6 bases between. The CDR3 extends over 10 amino acids. DNA of the CDR3: TGTGCCAGCGCCGGGGAGACCCAGTACTTC. Residues: CASAGETQYF.

This chain's CDR3 is CASAPGLAPTDTQYF. The CDR3 DNA reads as TGTGCTAGTGCCCCTGGACTAGCTCCCACAGATACGCAGTATTTT. The chain is built from TRBV12-5 and TRBJ2-3; 8 bases are a match to TRBD2. The germline gives CDR1 LGHNT, CDR2 FRNRAP. This CDR3 region has 15 residues. The junction had 8 bases not matched to a gene; V was cut back by 7 bases and J by 2 bases.

There are a few counts of this clone. The chain has TRBV7-2 and TRBJ1-1; TRBD1 agrees at 9 bases. The CDR3 runs to 15 residues. After removal of 0 bases from V and 8 bases from J, the junction contained 7 bases not matched to a gene. Germline V gene lookup returns CDR1 SGHTA and CDR2 FQGNSA. CDR3 nucleotide sequence: TGTGCCAGCAGCTTAGCTGACGGGACAGGGTGGGAAGCTTTCTTT. It is translated as CASSLADGTGWEAFF.

J is TRBJ1-1 and V is TRBV2; D is undetermined. The V gene's germline CDR1 is SNHLY and CDR2 FYNNEI. Trimming left V 10 bases short and J 0 bases short, with 18 bases between. The CDR3 spans 15 residues. The CDR3 here is CATSGSVTLNTEAFF. DNA for the CDR3: TGTGCCACCTCGGGATCGGTTACTTTGAACACTGAAGCTTTCTTT.

This clone has only a few counts. The chain has TRBV15 and TRBJ2-2; the match to TRBD2 covers 7 bases. Losses at the gene ends were 1 base for V and 7 bases for J; bases not matched to a gene: 9. The CDR3 is made up of 16 amino acids. Germline CDR1 LNHNV, CDR2 YYDKDF (reference sequence). The CDR3 DNA follows: TGTGCCACCAGCAGAGCCAGACTAGCTGGCGGCGGGGAGCTGTTTTTT. Protein: CATSRARLAGGGELFF.

This chain uses TRBV12-3 or TRBV12-4 with TRBJ1-1; D perhaps matches TRBD1 (5 bases). V lost 11 bases, J lost 7 bases, and 17 bases lay in between. The CDR3 length is 12 residues. The CDR3 spells CASRNGGLEAFF. CDR3 coding DNA: TGTGCCTCTCGAAATGGGGGACTTGAAGCTTTCTTT.

Only one count was recorded for this clone. This chain uses TRBV5-8 with TRBJ1-5, with D uncertain. In germline, CDR1 is SGHTS, CDR2 YDEGEE. The CDR3 contains 14 residues. V was shortened by 4 bases and J by 5 bases, with 13 bases between the two germline ends. The CDR3 sequence: CASSGSFRYQPQHF. CDR3 DNA sequence: TGTGCCAGCAGCGGTAGTTTCCGCTATCAGCCCCAGCATTTT.

This clone appeared a few times. The V call is TRBV19, the J call TRBJ1-2; the D gene is possibly TRBD1 (6 bases). V gave up 7 bases and J gave up 6 bases, with 21 bases separating them. In germline, CDR1 is LNHDA, CDR2 SQIVND (reference sequence). This CDR3 has 15 residues. The CDR3 nucleotides are TGTGCCAGTAACCTCCGACAGGACGCAGCTGATGGCTACACCTTC. Translating gives CASNLRQDAADGYTF.

The chain has TRBV27 and TRBJ2-2; 7 bases are a match to TRBD2. This CDR3 is built from 16 residues. The germline CDR1 and CDR2 sequences are MNHEY and SMNVEV (reference sequence). The J segment lost 4 bases and the V segment lost 3 bases, leaving 8 bases of the junction unmatched. The CDR3 DNA is TGTGCCAGCAGTTTCGGCCTAGCGGCTTCCACCGGGGAGCTGTTTTTT. Protein: CASSFGLAASTGELFF.

The gene calls are TRBV30 and TRBJ1-5; a weak D match, TRBD1 (5 bases). This CDR3 is built from 13 residues. Germline V lookup: CDR1 GTSNPN, CDR2 SVGIG (reference sequence). V gave up 2 bases and J gave up 4 bases, with 9 bases separating them. This CDR3 is CAWSLTANQPQHF. Written as DNA, the CDR3 is TGTGCCTGGAGTTTGACAGCAAATCAGCCCCAGCATTTT. The complete variable domain, with remaining parts taken from reference TRBV30 and TRBJ1-5, reads SQTIHQWPATLVQPVGSPLSLECTVEGTSNPNLYWYRQAAGRGLQLLFYSVGIGQISSEVPQNLSASRPQDRQFILSSKKLLLSDSGFYLCAWSLTANQPQHFGDGTRLSIL.